The 7 T cell receptor beta chains below come from one sample, sequenced in a study of cytomegalovirus exposure and HLA in healthy donors. The PCR had 60 Vbeta and 13 Jbeta primers. Clones were sequenced by immunoSEQ multiplex PCR, and TCRdb holds only the in-frame ones, with some missing. The sample has roughly 130,000 clones; 79% are singletons. Sequenced material: PBMCs. The receptors come from a female donor in good health and CMV-seronegative.

V usage is TRBV4-3 and J usage is TRBJ1-3; weak D call: TRBD1 (5 bases). Germline V gene data show CDR1 as LGHNA and CDR2 as YSLEER. Trimming removed 3 bases from V and 1 base from J, with 10 bases in between. The CDR3 runs 15 residues. The DNA of the CDR3 is TGCGCCAGCAGCCAGTCACAGGATTCTGGAAACACCATATATTTT. Encoded protein: CASSQSQDSGNTIYF.

The CDR3 DNA reads TGTGCCAGCAGCTTAAGTGCGACAGATTACTACAATGAGCAGTTCTTC. This sequence encodes CASSLSATDYYNEQFF. V gene TRBV7-6 combines with J gene TRBJ2-1, with D maybe TRBD1 (5 bases). Germline loops: CDR1 SGHVS, CDR2 FNYEAQ. V shed 2 bases and J shed 3 bases, with 14 bases lying between them. This CDR3 region has 16 residues.

This clone was detected only once. J is TRBJ2-5 and V is TRBV9, with no clear D. Germline CDR1 is SGDLS and CDR2 is YYNGEE. The CDR3 consists of 14 residues. V was shortened by 4 bases and J by 4 bases, with 14 bases between the two germline ends. The CDR3 nucleotides read TGTGCCAGCAGCACCAACCTAGAGCGAGAGACCCAGTACTTC. This gives the protein CASSTNLERETQYF.

The chain couples TRBV27 to TRBJ1-4; TRBD1 agrees at 9 bases. V lost 5 bases, J lost 10 bases, and 14 bases stayed unmatched. Germline V gene lookup returns CDR1 MNHEY and CDR2 SMNVEV (reference sequence). The CDR3 contains 16 residues. The CDR3 sequence: CASSPRDRASWGKLFF. The CDR3 DNA sequence: TGTGCCAGCAGTCCCCGGGACAGGGCTTCTTGGGGAAAACTGTTTTTT.

The rearrangement links TRBV7-2 to TRBJ2-5, with 12 bases matching TRBD2. Germline CDR1 and CDR2: SGHTA and FQGNSA. This CDR3 has 16 amino acids. Trimming took 4 bases from V and 5 from J; bases not matched to a gene: 8. The CDR3 here is CASSSRLAGVGETQYF. CDR3 nucleotides: TGTGCCAGCAGCTCCCGACTAGCGGGAGTGGGTGAGACCCAGTACTTC.

This clone was picked up one time. The chain joins TRBV5-1 to TRBJ2-7, with TRBD1 matching 8 bases. Germline CDR1 reads SGHRS; CDR2 reads YFSETQ. The CDR3 totals 15 residues. V lost 3 bases and J lost 5; bases outside the gene matches: 10. For the CDR3, the DNA is TGCGCCAGCAGCTCACTCTTCGGACAGGGAGACGAGCAGTACTTC. The encoded protein is CASSSLFGQGDEQYF.

This chain uses TRBV5-1 with TRBJ2-7; no clear D gene. Trimming took 2 bases from V and 0 from J, leaving 9 bases between them. This CDR3 has 14 amino acids. CDR1 and CDR2 (germline): SGHRS, YFSETQ. CDR3 coding DNA: TGCGCCAGCAGCTTAGAATCGAGCTCCTACGAGCAGTACTTC. Translated, it gives CASSLESSSYEQYF. Together with reference TRBV5-1 and TRBJ2-7, the CDR3 gives the full variable domain: KAGVTQTPRYLIKTRGQQVTLSCSPISGHRSVSWYQQTPGQGLQFLFEYFSETQRNKGNFPGRFSGRQFSNSRSEMNVSTLELGDSALYLCASSLESSSYEQYFGPGTRLTVT.